These T cell receptor beta chains were read from a single sample in a study of T cell responses to AZD1222 COVID-19 vaccine. Sequenced by immunoSEQ multiplex PCR; TCRdb stores in-frame clones only, minus some. This sample has about 140,000 clones, with 80% to 90% found just once. The sequenced sample was peripheral blood, obtained on day 0 of AZD1222 vaccination. These receptors were taken from an adult in good health. Both conserved end residues are part of each CDR3. The D gene is left open where the match is weak. Not every row has a clone size; where given, it reads once, few, many or a size class.

clone_size | d_call | j_call | v_call | cdr3_nt | cdr3_aa
- | - | TRBJ2-5 | TRBV5-1 | TGCGCCAGCACCCTAGGGGGGGAGGTCTCTCGAGAGACCCAGTACTTC | CASTLGGEVSRETQYF
few | TRBD1 | TRBJ2-7 | TRBV13 | TGTGCCAGCAGTCCCCGGACAGGGGTAAACGAGCAGTACTTC | CASSPRTGVNEQYF
- | - | TRBJ2-1 | TRBV4-2 | TGTGCCAGCGATCGTGGGCCGGAGGCCTACAATGAGCAGTTCTTC | CASDRGPEAYNEQFF
- | - | TRBJ2-5 | TRBV7-6 | TGTGCCAGCAGCCCAGCAGGGCCTAGGGGGACCCAGTACTTC | CASSPAGPRGTQYF
- | - | TRBJ2-5 | TRBV7-9 | TGTGCCAGCAGCCAACGGCAGGGGAAGGAGACCCAGTACTTC | CASSQRQGKETQYF
- | TRBD2 | TRBJ2-5 | TRBV7-9 | TGTGCCAGCAGCTTTTTAGCGGGAGGTAGAGAGACCCAGTACTTC | CASSFLAGGRETQYF
- | TRBD2 | TRBJ2-5 | TRBV13 | TGTGCCAGCAGCACGGGGGGAGTAGGACAAGAGACCCAGTACTTC | CASSTGGVGQETQYF
- | - | TRBJ2-7 | TRBV7-2 | TGTGCCAGCAGCTTAAACGACTACGAGCAGTACTTC | CASSLNDYEQYF
- | - | TRBJ2-1 | TRBV6-2/TRBV6-3 | TGTGCCAGCAGTTATCGGCGGGATGAGCAGTTCTTC | CASSYRRDEQFF
- | TRBD2 | TRBJ2-1 | TRBV9 | TGTGCCAGCAGCGTAGGCCGGCGACTAGCGGCCCACAATGAGCAGTTCTTC | CASSVGRRLAAHNEQFF
- | - | TRBJ1-1 | TRBV3-1/TRBV3-2 | TGTGCCAGCAGCCTAGGGGGGGGTTTAACGTCTGAAGCTTTCTTT | CASSLGGGLTSEAFF
- | - | TRBJ1-4 | TRBV5-4 | TGTGCCAGCAGCCTACCAGGGGATAATGAAAAACTGTTTTTT | CASSLPGDNEKLFF
- | TRBD2 | TRBJ2-3 | TRBV11-2 | TGTGCCAGCAGCTTAAACGGGAGGACTCTACCAGATACGCAGTATTTT | CASSLNGRTLPDTQYF
- | - | TRBJ2-3 | TRBV19 | TGTGCCAGTAGTTTGGGACTCCGTGCCTCAGATACGCAGTATTTT | CASSLGLRASDTQYF
- | - | TRBJ2-5 | TRBV7-7 | TGTGCCAGCAGCCTACATAAGGGAGGTCCGCAAGAGACCCAGTACTTC | CASSLHKGGPQETQYF
- | - | TRBJ1-1 | TRBV4-2 | TGTGCCAGCAACTTTCCGGGGAAAACTGAAGCTTTCTTT | CASNFPGKTEAFF
- | TRBD2 | TRBJ2-3 | TRBV18 | TGTGCCAGCTTCGGGACTAGCGGGATGGGCACAGATACGCAGTATTTT | CASFGTSGMGTDTQYF
few | - | TRBJ1-4 | TRBV19 | TGTGCCAGTACGCTTGAGAAGGGTGGTGAAAAACTGTTTTTT | CASTLEKGGEKLFF
- | - | TRBJ2-1 | TRBV12-3/TRBV12-4 | TGTGCCAGCAGTTTAGTGGAGGGGCATGAGCAGTTCTTC | CASSLVEGHEQFF
- | TRBD2 | TRBJ2-2 | TRBV19 | TGTGCCAGTAGTATACCCCTTCTAATAGCGGGCAACACCGGGGAGCTGTTTTTT | CASSIPLLIAGNTGELFF
- | - | TRBJ1-4 | TRBV28 | TGTGCCAGCAGTCAGCGACAGGCACATGAAAAACTGTTTTTT | CASSQRQAHEKLFF
- | TRBD1 | TRBJ1-2 | TRBV9 | TGTGCCAGCAGCGTAGAAGGGACAGGGAGAACGGCGCAAGGCTACACCTTC | CASSVEGTGRTAQGYTF
- | - | TRBJ2-6 | TRBV27 | TGTGCCAGCAGCCATATCGGGGGCTCTGGGGCCAACGTCCTGACTTTC | CASSHIGGSGANVLTF
- | - | TRBJ1-4 | TRBV28 | TGTGCCAGCAGTTTACCGACAGGAATGAATGAAAAACTGTTTTTT | CASSLPTGMNEKLFF
- | - | TRBJ1-1 | TRBV30 | TGTGCCGTACTTCGACAAAAAACCGGGCGGACTGAAGCTTTCTTT | CAVLRQKTGRTEAFF
- | - | TRBJ1-1 | TRBV29-1 | TGCAGCGTTGGCGTTATGAACACTGAAGCTTTCTTT | CSVGVMNTEAFF
- | - | TRBJ1-4 | TRBV12-3/TRBV12-4 | TGTGCCAGCAGTTTTATAAGGGAAAAACTGTTTTTT | CASSFIREKLFF